This T cell receptor beta chain comes out of a study of neoadjuvant anti-PD-1 for oral cavity cancer (dated by TCRdb to about 2021). Notes on the research overall: Three to four biweekly doses of nivolumab at 3 mg/kg were mostly administered to patients before curative-intent surgical resection. There were approximately 12 patients in the parent correlative cohort, and the response rate was 33%. A fourth nivolumab dose was given around day 43 to patients without progression, and definitive surgical resection was performed in those patients on days 50-56. Patients with complete response, partial response or stable disease by RECIST 1.1 were defined as responders, whereas patients with progression were defined as non-responders. The full study reports these points: Higher pretreatment blood Treg/Th17 ratios correlated with both higher pretreatment blood TCRbeta clonality and lower post-treatment tumor TCRbeta clonality. The TCR analyses had only a few patients in each response group, and the authors called for validation in larger cohorts. After neoadjuvant nivolumab, significantly higher T cell clonality (Gini index) was found within PBMCs in non-responders than in responders.

The trim is 0 bases for V and 0 bases for J, with a gap of 18 bases between the germline ends. The cysteine opens and the phenylalanine closes a CDR3 of 19 amino acids. The only DNA kept is the CDR3, 57 bases in frame from the first base. The germline V gene gives CDR1 as MGHRA and CDR2 as YSYEKL. Explained via the paper, the time point label denotes: after neoadjuvant nivolumab, at surgical resection. Patients were newly diagnosed with stage II-IVA oral cavity squamous cell carcinoma and had received no prior systemic or radiation treatment. The cohort consisted of patients with HPV-negative, locally advanced oral cavity squamous cell carcinoma. No culture maintenance or expansion was done, as the peripheral blood mononuclear cells went straight to analysis. Samples were obtained from a longitudinal correlative study of a single-arm phase II trial of neoadjuvant nivolumab in oral cavity squamous cell carcinoma. Genomic DNA-based TCRbeta sequencing was performed on subject-matched pre- and post-treatment PBMCs and tumors from three responders and three non-responders. Peripheral blood mononuclear cells were collected before nivolumab treatment and again after treatment, at the time of surgery. Genomic DNA was isolated from PBMCs using the Maxwell RSC DNA from Cells kit.

On this clone: There is no known antigen for this receptor. Base qualities are missing; no much larger clone stands one base away.

PBMC libraries used mostly approximately 480 ng of input genomic DNA for deep sequencing, with six replicates per sample. The immunoSEQ hsTCRbeta kit was used to prepare TCRbeta libraries according to the manufacturer's instructions. The completed libraries were mixed into a single pool at 3 nM, then sequenced with an Illumina NovaSeq 6000 S4 flow cell. In the authors' own workflow: Raw data preprocessing and quality control were performed with the immunoSEQ Analyzer. The analysis was limited to productive rearrangements, and each clonotype was defined by a unique CDR3 amino acid sequence. Repertoire clonality was estimated as the Gini-Simpson index, which was calculated using the R package tcR. Student's t test was used to compare Gini indices, while Pearson correlation assessed associations with tumor size change. This immuneACCESS table, as held by TCRdb, lists in-frame sequences with V and J called but not all clones. Of the missing ones, under half trace to an unresolved V gene in checked studies; the others have no known cause. V, J and clone size reflect that table, while D and trimming were determined from the DNA. A total of 63,000 or so clones appear in this sample, approximately 87% of them only once. Together, the top ten hold 2.5% to 3.5% of the sample.

Recombination connected TRBV4-1 to TRBJ1-5; D gene: possibly TRBD1, on 6 matching bases. The sequencing here drew on PBMCs, taken after nivolumab (anti-PD-1) treatment. The source of this sequence is a person between 40 and 79 years old with oral cavity squamous cell carcinoma. CDR3 protein: CASSQEAPGQLFSNQPQHF. The sequenced DNA is TGCGCCAGCAGCCAAGAAGCCCCCGGACAGCTCTTTAGCAATCAGCCCCAGCATTTT.